This section outlines one TCR beta chain sequence together with its context. Its matching antigen is unknown. Sequence at one end of the junction differs from germline and may be a read error. This sample was taken from a study of cytomegalovirus exposure and HLA in healthy donors. General observations from the study: It was about 150 TCR beta chains that were listed as cytomegalovirus-associated.

The CDR3 extends over 18 amino acids. Germline CDR1 reads MNHNS; CDR2 reads SASEGT. PCR used 60 Vbeta primers and 13 Jbeta primers. Using immunoSEQ multiplex PCR, the repertoire was profiled, and TCRdb retains in-frame clones only, with some absent. The sample lists around 100,000 clones, approximately 80% occurring once. The chain carries TRBV6-1 and TRBJ2-3, with 13 nucleotides matching TRBD2. The source material was PBMCs. This sequence originates from a man aged 25 to 40 in good health and CMV-seropositive. The CDR3 sequence: CASSVGGLAGVIEVQRLF. The CDR3 nucleotides are TGTGCCAGCAGTGTTGGAGGACTAGCGGGAGTCATCGAGGTACAGAGATTGTTT.